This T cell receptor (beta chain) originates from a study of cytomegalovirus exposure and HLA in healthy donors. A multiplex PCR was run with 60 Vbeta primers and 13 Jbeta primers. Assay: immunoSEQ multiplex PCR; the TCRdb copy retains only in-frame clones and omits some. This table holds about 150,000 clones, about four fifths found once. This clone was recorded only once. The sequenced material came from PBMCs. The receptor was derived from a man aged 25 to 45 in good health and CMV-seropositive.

CDR3: CASSLSGGWGDMNTEAFF. Written as DNA, the CDR3 is TGCGCCAGCAGCCTCTCCGGGGGGTGGGGAGACATGAACACTGAAGCTTTCTTT. The chain couples TRBV5-1 to TRBJ1-1, with D perhaps matching TRBD1 (5 bases). This CDR3 is built from 18 residues. V dropped 4 bases and J dropped 0 bases, with 22 bases sitting between them. Per germline, CDR1 SGHRS and CDR2 YFSETQ.